Listed below are T cell receptor beta chains from one sample, sequenced in a study of PD-L1 blockade in urothelial cancer. TCRdb's copy holds only in-frame clones and misses some; the assay was immunoSEQ multiplex PCR. The sample comprises around 92,000 clones, 70% to 90% of which are singletons, and around 0.94% rests with the top ten. The sample here was PBMCs, taken around atezolizumab (anti-PD-L1) treatment. The source of these receptors is a woman older than 75 with urothelial cancer. Each CDR3 is given with its conserved first and last residue. Each record gives: clone size, J gene, V gene, D gene, CDR3 protein, CDR3 DNA. The D gene is left open where the match is weak. Some rows have no size entry. The others give once, few or many, or a class for an expanded clone.

clone size: -; J gene: TRBJ2-7; V gene: TRBV15; D gene: -; CDR3 protein: CATSRVSRGTYEQYF; CDR3 DNA: TGTGCCACCAGCAGAGTTTCGCGGGGCACCTACGAGCAGTACTTC
clone size: -; J gene: TRBJ2-2; V gene: TRBV7-9; D gene: TRBD2; CDR3 protein: CASNPSGTSGSVGELFF; CDR3 DNA: TGTGCCAGCAACCCGTCCGGGACTAGCGGGAGTGTCGGGGAGCTGTTTTTT
clone size: -; J gene: TRBJ2-5; V gene: TRBV27; D gene: -; CDR3 protein: CASSLSDTTVETQYF; CDR3 DNA: TGTGCCAGCAGTTTATCGGACACCACCGTAGAGACCCAGTACTTC
clone size: -; J gene: TRBJ2-5; V gene: TRBV7-7; D gene: TRBD1; CDR3 protein: CASSRDRGTETQYF; CDR3 DNA: TGTGCCAGCAGTAGGGACAGGGGGACCGAGACCCAGTACTTC
clone size: -; J gene: TRBJ1-1; V gene: TRBV7-9; D gene: -; CDR3 protein: CASSSRGGQAFF; CDR3 DNA: TGTGCCAGCAGTTCTAGGGGGGGGCAGGCTTTCTTT
clone size: once; J gene: TRBJ2-1; V gene: TRBV11-1; D gene: TRBD2; CDR3 protein: CASSLRTSGPREQFF; CDR3 DNA: TGTGCCAGCAGCTTAAGGACTAGCGGACCGAGGGAGCAGTTCTTC
clone size: once; J gene: TRBJ2-2; V gene: TRBV5-6; D gene: -; CDR3 protein: CASSLGSGYTGELFF; CDR3 DNA: TGTGCCAGCAGCTTGGGGAGCGGGTATACCGGGGAGCTGTTTTTT
clone size: -; J gene: TRBJ2-7; V gene: TRBV2; D gene: -; CDR3 protein: CASTSGLGYEQYF; CDR3 DNA: -
clone size: -; J gene: TRBJ1-5; V gene: TRBV19; D gene: -; CDR3 protein: CASSSTVSLQPQHF; CDR3 DNA: TGTGCCAGTAGTTCTACAGTGAGTCTTCAGCCCCAGCATTTT
clone size: -; J gene: TRBJ2-7; V gene: TRBV9; D gene: TRBD1; CDR3 protein: CASSGGTGPYEQYF; CDR3 DNA: TGTGCCAGCTCTGGGGGGACAGGCCCCTACGAGCAGTACTTC
clone size: -; J gene: TRBJ1-2; V gene: TRBV6-1; D gene: -; CDR3 protein: CASRITYGYTF; CDR3 DNA: TGTGCCAGCAGGATCACTTATGGCTACACCTTC
clone size: -; J gene: TRBJ2-5; V gene: TRBV21-1; D gene: -; CDR3 protein: CASSKAGGQETQYF; CDR3 DNA: TGTGCCAGCAGCAAAGCGGGGGGGCAAGAGACCCAGTACTTC
clone size: -; J gene: TRBJ2-1; V gene: TRBV10-1; D gene: -; CDR3 protein: CASSGGGYNEQFF; CDR3 DNA: TGCGCCAGCAGTGGAGGGGGCTACAATGAGCAGTTCTTC
clone size: -; J gene: TRBJ2-2; V gene: TRBV19; D gene: -; CDR3 protein: CASKAPLNTGELFF; CDR3 DNA: TGTGCCAGTAAAGCCCCACTGAACACCGGGGAGCTGTTTTTT
clone size: -; J gene: TRBJ1-4; V gene: TRBV5-1; D gene: TRBD1; CDR3 protein: CASSLAGQSNEKLFF; CDR3 DNA: TGCGCCAGCAGCTTGGCGGGACAGAGTAATGAAAAACTGTTTTTT
clone size: -; J gene: TRBJ1-3; V gene: TRBV19; D gene: -; CDR3 protein: CASAPPAGSVSGNTIYF; CDR3 DNA: TGTGCCAGTGCCCCCCCCGCGGGCAGTGTCTCTGGAAACACCATATATTTT
clone size: -; J gene: TRBJ2-1; V gene: TRBV11-2; D gene: -; CDR3 protein: CASSPAIGEQFF; CDR3 DNA: TGTGCCAGCAGCCCCGCGATTGGTGAGCAGTTCTTC
clone size: -; J gene: TRBJ2-7; V gene: TRBV6-5; D gene: TRBD2; CDR3 protein: CASSLAGGSKQYF; CDR3 DNA: TGTGCCAGCAGTCTAGCGGGAGGGAGTAAGCAGTACTTC
clone size: -; J gene: TRBJ2-5; V gene: TRBV28; D gene: TRBD1; CDR3 protein: CASTWTGWETQYF; CDR3 DNA: TGTGCCAGCACGTGGACAGGGTGGGAGACCCAGTACTTC
clone size: -; J gene: TRBJ2-5; V gene: TRBV6-1; D gene: -; CDR3 protein: CASSGASSLREAQYF; CDR3 DNA: TGTGCCAGCAGTGGGGCTAGCAGCCTAAGGGAGGCCCAGTACTTC
clone size: few; J gene: TRBJ2-7; V gene: TRBV11-3; D gene: -; CDR3 protein: CASSLDGGGPYEQYF; CDR3 DNA: TGTGCCAGCAGCTTAGACGGAGGAGGGCCCTACGAGCAGTACTTC
clone size: once; J gene: TRBJ2-7; V gene: TRBV5-4; D gene: TRBD1; CDR3 protein: CASSLGTGNYEQYF; CDR3 DNA: TGTGCCAGCAGCCTGGGGACAGGGAACTACGAGCAGTACTTC
clone size: -; J gene: TRBJ1-5; V gene: TRBV19; D gene: TRBD1; CDR3 protein: CASSMTGGSQPQHF; CDR3 DNA: TGTGCCAGTAGTATGACAGGGGGCTCTCAGCCCCAGCATTTT
clone size: -; J gene: TRBJ2-2; V gene: TRBV10-2; D gene: -; CDR3 protein: CASNPTGNTGELFF; CDR3 DNA: TGCGCCAGCAACCCGACAGGGAACACCGGGGAGCTGTTTTTT
clone size: -; J gene: TRBJ1-1; V gene: TRBV5-1; D gene: -; CDR3 protein: CASSGLDMNTEAFF; CDR3 DNA: TGCGCCAGCAGCGGTTTAGACATGAACACTGAAGCTTTCTTT
clone size: -; J gene: TRBJ2-2; V gene: TRBV9; D gene: TRBD2; CDR3 protein: CASSVDISGRALSGGELFF; CDR3 DNA: TGTGCCAGCAGCGTGGATATTAGCGGGAGGGCCCTCAGCGGCGGGGAGCTGTTTTTT
clone size: -; J gene: TRBJ2-1; V gene: TRBV7-3; D gene: TRBD1; CDR3 protein: CASAIDRENEQFF; CDR3 DNA: TGTGCCAGCGCAATCGACAGGGAAAATGAGCAGTTCTTC
clone size: -; J gene: TRBJ2-7; V gene: TRBV7-9; D gene: TRBD1; CDR3 protein: CASTLTGTGSYEQYF; CDR3 DNA: TGTGCCAGCACTCTCACCGGGACAGGGTCATACGAGCAGTACTTC
clone size: -; J gene: TRBJ2-7; V gene: TRBV27; D gene: -; CDR3 protein: CASSLSRLHEQYF; CDR3 DNA: TGTGCCAGCAGTTTATCGAGACTTCACGAGCAGTACTTC
clone size: -; J gene: TRBJ2-1; V gene: TRBV25-1; D gene: TRBD2; CDR3 protein: CASSALGLAGAKGNEQFF; CDR3 DNA: TGTGCCAGCAGTGCCCTCGGACTAGCGGGGGCCAAAGGCAATGAGCAGTTCTTC
clone size: -; J gene: TRBJ1-1; V gene: TRBV7-9; D gene: TRBD1; CDR3 protein: CASSFRGLGTEAFF; CDR3 DNA: TGTGCCAGCAGCTTCAGGGGGTTGGGGACTGAAGCTTTCTTT
clone size: once; J gene: TRBJ1-2; V gene: TRBV29-1; D gene: -; CDR3 protein: CSVEGNSYGYTF; CDR3 DNA: TGCAGCGTTGAAGGGAACAGCTATGGCTACACCTTC
clone size: -; J gene: TRBJ2-1; V gene: TRBV7-3; D gene: TRBD2; CDR3 protein: CASSLGLAGGPWNEQFF; CDR3 DNA: TGTGCCAGCAGCTTAGGGCTAGCGGGAGGGCCCTGGAATGAGCAGTTCTTC
clone size: -; J gene: TRBJ2-2; V gene: TRBV9; D gene: -; CDR3 protein: CASSLPNTGELFF; CDR3 DNA: TGTGCCAGCAGCCTACCAAACACCGGGGAGCTGTTTTTT
clone size: -; J gene: TRBJ2-7; V gene: TRBV19; D gene: TRBD2; CDR3 protein: CASTGQGLAGAEQYF; CDR3 DNA: TGTGCCAGTACCGGCCAGGGGCTAGCGGGAGCCGAGCAGTACTTC
clone size: -; J gene: TRBJ2-3; V gene: TRBV2; D gene: -; CDR3 protein: CASSVTPGLNTDTQYF; CDR3 DNA: TGTGCCAGCAGTGTCACTCCGGGACTCAACACAGATACGCAGTATTTT
clone size: -; J gene: TRBJ1-2; V gene: TRBV28; D gene: -; CDR3 protein: CASSFWEAVNYGYTF; CDR3 DNA: TGTGCCAGCAGTTTTTGGGAGGCCGTTAACTATGGCTACACCTTC
clone size: -; J gene: TRBJ2-2; V gene: TRBV15; D gene: -; CDR3 protein: CATSAVMNTGELFF; CDR3 DNA: TGTGCCACCAGCGCAGTAATGAACACCGGGGAGCTGTTTTTT
clone size: -; J gene: TRBJ1-3; V gene: TRBV5-1; D gene: -; CDR3 protein: CASSLQGSGNTIYF; CDR3 DNA: TGCGCCAGCAGCTTACAGGGCTCTGGAAACACCATATATTTT
clone size: -; J gene: TRBJ1-1; V gene: TRBV29-1; D gene: TRBD1; CDR3 protein: CSTKTGESEAFF; CDR3 DNA: TGCAGCACGAAGACAGGGGAGTCTGAAGCTTTCTTT
clone size: -; J gene: TRBJ1-1; V gene: TRBV5-1; D gene: TRBD1; CDR3 protein: CASSPGTVRNTEAFF; CDR3 DNA: TGCGCCAGCAGCCCCGGGACAGTCCGGAACACTGAAGCTTTCTTT
clone size: -; J gene: TRBJ2-3; V gene: TRBV9; D gene: -; CDR3 protein: CASSGPRSTDTQYF; CDR3 DNA: TGTGCCAGCAGCGGACCCAGGAGCACAGATACGCAGTATTTT
clone size: -; J gene: TRBJ1-1; V gene: TRBV9; D gene: -; CDR3 protein: CASSFLQGISEAFF; CDR3 DNA: TGTGCCAGCAGCTTTCTCCAGGGGATCTCTGAAGCTTTCTTT
clone size: once; J gene: TRBJ2-1; V gene: TRBV6-6; D gene: -; CDR3 protein: CASSLPSRSSYNEQFF; CDR3 DNA: TGTGCCAGCAGCTTACCTTCGCGTAGCTCCTACAATGAGCAGTTCTTC
clone size: -; J gene: TRBJ1-2; V gene: TRBV15; D gene: -; CDR3 protein: CATSRDPSRSHGYTF; CDR3 DNA: TGTGCCACCAGCAGAGATCCATCCCGGAGTCATGGCTACACCTTC
clone size: once; J gene: TRBJ1-2; V gene: TRBV21-1; D gene: -; CDR3 protein: CASCPGWLGYGYTF; CDR3 DNA: TGTGCCAGCTGTCCGGGGTGGCTTGGGTATGGCTACACCTTC
clone size: -; J gene: TRBJ1-5; V gene: TRBV19; D gene: -; CDR3 protein: CASSLINGGPQHF; CDR3 DNA: TGTGCCAGTAGCCTGATCAACGGGGGGCCCCAGCATTTT
clone size: -; J gene: TRBJ1-1; V gene: TRBV28; D gene: -; CDR3 protein: CASSPGAGVMNTEAFF; CDR3 DNA: TGTGCCAGCAGTCCTGGGGCAGGGGTTATGAACACTGAAGCTTTCTTT
clone size: -; J gene: TRBJ2-7; V gene: TRBV6-6; D gene: -; CDR3 protein: CASSMTGFSYEQYF; CDR3 DNA: TGTGCCAGCTCCATGACAGGTTTCTCCTACGAGCAGTACTTC
clone size: -; J gene: TRBJ2-1; V gene: TRBV5-4; D gene: -; CDR3 protein: CASSFGIRGLTVNEQFF; CDR3 DNA: TGTGCCAGCAGCTTTGGGATTCGGGGACTCACTGTAAATGAGCAGTTCTTC
clone size: -; J gene: TRBJ2-2; V gene: TRBV27; D gene: TRBD2; CDR3 protein: CASHRLAGLADTGELFF; CDR3 DNA: TGTGCCAGCCACAGACTAGCGGGTCTGGCGGACACCGGGGAGCTGTTTTTT
clone size: -; J gene: TRBJ1-1; V gene: TRBV5-1; D gene: TRBD1; CDR3 protein: CASSGTGQGNTEAFF; CDR3 DNA: TGCGCCAGCAGCGGAACGGGACAGGGAAACACTGAAGCTTTCTTT
clone size: -; J gene: TRBJ2-1; V gene: TRBV4-1; D gene: -; CDR3 protein: CASSLRSPWEQFF; CDR3 DNA: TGCGCCAGCAGCCTCCGGAGTCCGTGGGAGCAGTTCTTC
clone size: few; J gene: TRBJ1-2; V gene: TRBV27; D gene: TRBD1; CDR3 protein: CASSPRTGAYYGYTF; CDR3 DNA: TGTGCCAGCAGTCCTCGGACAGGGGCTTACTATGGCTACACCTTC
clone size: -; J gene: TRBJ2-7; V gene: TRBV6-5; D gene: TRBD1; CDR3 protein: CASTAGTGVAEQYF; CDR3 DNA: TGTGCCAGCACCGCTGGGACAGGGGTCGCCGAGCAGTACTTC